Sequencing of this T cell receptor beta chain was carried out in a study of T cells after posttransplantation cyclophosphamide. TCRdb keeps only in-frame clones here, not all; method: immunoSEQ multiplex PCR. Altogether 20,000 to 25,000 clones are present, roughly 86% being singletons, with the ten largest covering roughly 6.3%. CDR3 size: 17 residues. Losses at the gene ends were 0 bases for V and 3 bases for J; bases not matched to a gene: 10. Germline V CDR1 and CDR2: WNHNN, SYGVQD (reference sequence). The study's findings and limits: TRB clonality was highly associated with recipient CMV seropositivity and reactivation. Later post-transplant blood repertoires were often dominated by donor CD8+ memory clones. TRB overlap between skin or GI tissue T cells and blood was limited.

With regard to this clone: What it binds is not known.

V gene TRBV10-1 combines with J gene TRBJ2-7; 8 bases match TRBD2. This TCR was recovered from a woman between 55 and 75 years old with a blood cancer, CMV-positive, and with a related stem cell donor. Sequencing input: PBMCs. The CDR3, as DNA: TGCGCCAGCAGTGAGTCAATTTTGGCGGGAGGCTTCTACGAGCAGTACTTC. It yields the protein CASSESILAGGFYEQYF.